These 2 T cell receptor beta chains originate from one sample sequenced in a study of T cells expressing NK-cell markers. From its re-call of the 5' RACE reads, TCRdb lists each CDR3 protein once, without DNA. The repertoire table contains around 180,000 distinct CDR3 sequences. The sample was blood T cells: a sorted CD56 or NKG2C T cell subset, CD4+ or CD8+ T cells, or bulk PBMC T cells (not recorded which). These receptor sequences come from a man aged 18 to 69 in good health.

The chain carries TRBV2 and TRBJ2-2; the TRBD1 assignment by TCRdb is unverifiable without DNA. The CDR3 extends over 16 amino acids. CDR1 and CDR2 from the germline V gene are SNHLY and FYNNEI. This CDR3 reads CATLVKTGNGTGELFF.

The CDR3 loop reads CSARLRGDTEAFF. The chain has TRBV20-1 and TRBJ1-1; the TCRdb call, TRBD1, lacks DNA for checking. This CDR3 has 13 residues. Germline CDR1 is DFQATT and CDR2 is SNEGSKA (reference sequence).